This paragraph reports one T cell receptor beta chain. Its antigen is still unknown. No per-base quality is available; no much larger clone lies one base away. The data originate from a study of blood T cell repertoires in COVID-19 (TCRdb year 2020). Some background on the complete study: The collaborator samples originated in the United States, Italy and Spain and spanned the acute and convalescent phases of COVID-19. The material from the prospective study consisted of cDNA or gDNA derived from T cells, B-cell-depleted T cells, or PBMCs. The dataset comprised deeply sampled blood TCRbeta repertoires from subjects exposed to, actively infected with, or recovered from COVID-19. The repertoires were released in a freely available public database intended as a resource for research on the immune response to SARS-CoV-2. Samples came from the ongoing ImmuneRACE study (first 160 participants) plus 1,254 subjects from 6 global collaborators. Sample metadata almost always included a de-identified subject ID, COVID-19 status, age in years and sex. Where available, HLA class I and class II types were obtained from metadata supplied by the sample provider rather than from assay-based typing.

The CDR3 contains 13 residues, cysteine and phenylalanine counted. Only the CDR3 DNA stays, 39 bases, in frame from base 1. V is reduced by 4 bases and J by 7 bases, leaving a spacing of 8 bases between them. CDR1 and CDR2, looked up from the germline V gene, are MGHDK and SYGVNS. The paper as a whole reports these results and caveats: The amount of clinical and demographic metadata varied by source and participant and was provided uncurated.

The immunoSEQ Assay, a bias-controlled multiplex PCR, was used to amplify TCRbeta CDR3 regions from genomic DNA. The original methods were these. The number of nucleated cells in each sample was estimated by amplification of reference gene primers within the assay. Sequence reads were collapsed and filtered to measure the absolute abundance of every unique TCRbeta CDR3 rearrangement. For each sample, productive Simpson clonality was calculated as the square root of Simpson's diversity index over productive rearrangements. The clones in this table, taken by TCRdb from immuneACCESS, are in-frame only. Not every clone is retained; where verified, under half of the shortfall comes from an unresolved V gene, and the cause of the rest is unknown. The V and J calls and clone size come from that table; D and trimming were worked out from the DNA. Recorded for this sample are about 130,000 clones; around 90% of them occurred a single time. In total, the top ten clones hold about 4.6% of the sample.

One collaborating source in Seattle enrolled patients while the patients were actively infected and followed the patients over time throughout the course of disease. Whole blood was collected in K2EDTA tubes by collaborating institutions according to the institutions' own protocols. For TCRbeta analysis, collaborator samples were shipped as frozen whole blood, as isolated PBMCs, or as DNA extracted from either sample type. This receptor chain uses TRBV25-1 and TRBJ1-6; no D gene call is confident. Sequencing used peripheral blood. The TCR originated in a man aged 60 to 69 with COVID-19, enrolled during active disease. The DNA sequence is as follows: TGTGCCAGCAGTGTACAGAACAATTCACCCCTCCACTTT. It translates to CASSVQNNSPLHF.